In its sample, the clone carrying this T cell receptor (beta chain) was seen a few times. The data originate from a study of blood T cells in healthy people across ages. The CDR3 sequence is 16 residues long. Germline V lookup: CDR1 SGHRS, CDR2 YFSETQ. Using a J-beta primer mix together with a sample-barcoded 5' primer, a second PCR was run for roughly 7 to 12 cycles. MiXCR, run by TCRdb on the 5' RACE reads, gives a single entry per CDR3 protein. The sample includes almost 550,000 distinct CDR3 sequences, around 24% seen only once; the top ten take roughly 9.4%. The same sample was also used in a study of T cells of mothers and their children. That source reports: The study recruited a few healthy Caucasian mothers and their six children as donors. cDNA synthesis used all extracted RNA, approximately 1.5 ug per 15 ul. A slight, non-significant increase in overlap was found for related mother-child pairs relative to unrelated pairs. No clones detected were persistent microchimeric T cell clones.

This clonotype was sampled from a boy aged 5-17 years in good health. The chain employs TRBV5-1 and TRBJ2-5; 12 nucleotides agree with TRBD2. The J call could be wrong; TRBJ2-1 is a better fit for the DNA end. The sequenced material came from blood. The CDR3 sequence: CASSSGLAGFREEQFF. The CDR3 DNA sequence: TGCGCCAGCAGCTCCGGACTAGCGGGATTCCGAGAAGAGCAGTTCTTC.